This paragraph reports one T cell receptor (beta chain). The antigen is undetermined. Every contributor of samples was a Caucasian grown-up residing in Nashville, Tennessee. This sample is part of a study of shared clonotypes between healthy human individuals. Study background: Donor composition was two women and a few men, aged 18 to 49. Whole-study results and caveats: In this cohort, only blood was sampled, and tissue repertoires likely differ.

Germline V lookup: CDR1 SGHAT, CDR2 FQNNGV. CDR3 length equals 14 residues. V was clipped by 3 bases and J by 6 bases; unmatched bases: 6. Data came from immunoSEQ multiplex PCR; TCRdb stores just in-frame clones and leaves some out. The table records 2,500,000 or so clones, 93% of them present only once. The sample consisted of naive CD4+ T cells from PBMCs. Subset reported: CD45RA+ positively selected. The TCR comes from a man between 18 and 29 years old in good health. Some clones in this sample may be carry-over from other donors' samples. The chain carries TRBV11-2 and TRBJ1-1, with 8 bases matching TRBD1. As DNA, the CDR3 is TGTGCCAGCAGCTTCCGACAGGGGACCTCTGAAGCTTTCTTT. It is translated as CASSFRQGTSEAFF.